The 20 T cell receptor beta chains in this list originate from one sample, sequenced in a study of shared clonotypes between healthy human individuals. Sequencing was performed with immunoSEQ multiplex PCR; in TCRdb, only in-frame clones are kept and a portion is missing. The table shows 300,000 to 400,000 clones, with around 70% occurring only once. Sequenced sample: memory CD4+ T cells sorted from blood. Sample subset: CD45RA-negative fraction. The origin of the receptors is a young man in good health.

The chain couples TRBV5-6 to TRBJ2-4; 8 bases agree with TRBD1. J gave up 7 bases and V 3 bases, and 6 bases lay outside the gene matches. The germline gives CDR1 SGHDT, CDR2 YYEEEE. This CDR3 spans 14 amino acids. CDR3 sequence reads: CASSYGPGGNIQYF. DNA of the CDR3: TGTGCCAGCAGCTACGGCCCAGGGGGCAACATTCAGTACTTC.

The genes are TRBV12-5 and TRBJ2-2; 9 nucleotides match TRBD1. The CDR3 contains 22 residues. V shed 0 bases, J shed 6 bases, and the junction held 23 bases outside the gene matches. Germline CDR1 LGHNT, CDR2 FRNRAP. Written as DNA, the CDR3 is TGTGCTAGTGGTTTGGTACTACAGCCCTCCGCCCCGGGACAGGGAGGTCCCGGGGAGCTGTTTTTT. It codes for CASGLVLQPSAPGQGGPGELFF.

The chain links TRBV5-1 to TRBJ1-4; D not certain. Trimming stripped 5 bases from V and 0 bases from J, with 11 bases between. From germline, CDR1 is SGHRS and CDR2 YFSETQ. The CDR3 has 15 amino acids. CDR3 protein: CASRIGLATNEKLFF. CDR3 nucleotides: TGCGCCAGCAGGATAGGCCTTGCAACTAATGAAAAACTGTTTTTT.

The chain recombines TRBV5-4 with TRBJ2-5; TRBD2 matches at 7 bases. CDR3 length equals 15 residues. Germline V gene sequence: CDR1 SGHNT, CDR2 YYREEE (reference sequence). Germline trimming cut 2 bases from V and 4 bases from J; bases unmatched to any gene: 8. The CDR3 nucleotides are TGTGCCAGCAGCTTCGATGGCGGCGGGGGAGAGACCCAGTACTTC. This sequence encodes CASSFDGGGGETQYF.

The CDR3 is CAISERLRGDYEQYF. The CDR3 nucleotides read TGTGCCATCAGTGAAAGGCTGCGGGGGGACTACGAGCAGTACTTC. The chain combines TRBV10-3 with TRBJ2-7, with 8 bases aligning to TRBD2. The CDR3 has 15 amino acids. Germline values: CDR1 ENHRY, CDR2 SYGVKD. Trimming removed 3 bases from V and 3 bases from J; junction bases left unmatched: 7.

To note about this clone: The sample carries other DNA sequences with the same CDR3. The chain combines TRBV20-1 with TRBJ2-7; unclear D gene. The V and J ends lost 1 base and 4 bases respectively, with 5 bases between them. The CDR3 has 11 residues. CDR1 is DFQATT and CDR2 is SNEGSKA in the germline V gene (reference sequence). The CDR3 sequence is CSARGGYEQYF. The CDR3 region has the DNA TGCAGTGCTAGAGGGGGATACGAGCAGTACTTC.

A word on this clone: At the DNA level, this CDR3 is encoded by other sequences in the same sample as well. This chain links TRBV5-4 with TRBJ2-1; TRBD2 agrees at 7 bases. Germline-derived CDR1 and CDR2 are SGHNT and YYREEE (reference sequence). The CDR3 has 15 residues. J gave up 1 base and V 0 bases, and 1 base lay outside the gene matches. The CDR3 DNA reads as TGTGCCAGCAGCTTGGGGGGAGGGTCCTACAATGAGCAGTTCTTC. Its protein is CASSLGGGSYNEQFF.

V usage is TRBV5-4 and J usage is TRBJ2-1; D is perhaps TRBD2 (5 bases). Trimming stripped 2 bases from V and 2 bases from J, with 17 bases between. CDR3 length equals 17 residues. Germline CDR1 SGHNT, CDR2 YYREEE (reference sequence). The CDR3 loop is CASSFMGSASAYNEQFF. DNA for the CDR3: TGTGCCAGCAGCTTCATGGGTAGCGCCTCTGCCTACAATGAGCAGTTCTTC.

The chain combines TRBV28 with TRBJ2-7; D may be TRBD1 (5 bases). Trimming left V 2 bases short and J 3 bases short, with 8 bases between. Germline CDR1 and CDR2: MDHEN and SYDVKM. This CDR3 is 13 amino acids long. CDR3 coding DNA: TGTGCCAGCAGTTTAGTTGACAGCTACGAGCAGTACTTC. This codes for CASSLVDSYEQYF.

This sequence joins TRBV7-2 and TRBJ1-3, with D unresolved. V was cut by 3 bases and J by 0 bases, with 9 bases left in between. CDR3 length equals 15 residues. Germline CDR1 SGHTA, CDR2 FQGNSA. CDR3 protein: CASSLTRSSGNTIYF. The CDR3 DNA reads as TGTGCCAGCAGCTTGACACGGAGCTCTGGAAACACCATATATTTT.

This clone was seen just once. V is TRBV15 and J is TRBJ2-5; D possibly corresponds to TRBD2 (5 bases). Germline lookup yields CDR1 LNHNV and CDR2 YYDKDF (reference sequence). With 0 bases removed from V and 9 bases from J, the gap between germline ends came to 14 bases. The CDR3 has 14 residues. The CDR3 spells CATSREGGQDAQYF. The CDR3 DNA follows: TGTGCCACCAGCAGAGAAGGCGGGCAAGACGCCCAGTACTTC.

This clone appeared many times. The chain couples TRBV7-6 to TRBJ2-7, with D perhaps TRBD1 or TRBD2 (6 bases each). Germline loops: CDR1 SGHVS, CDR2 FNYEAQ. V lost 4 bases to trimming and J lost 4 bases, with 11 bases between them. The CDR3 runs to 13 residues. Here the CDR3 DNA reads TGTGCCAGCAGCTCGGGGGCAGGGTACGAGCAGTACTTC. Translation: CASSSGAGYEQYF.

At least ten counts were recorded for this clone. The chain joins TRBV7-6 to TRBJ1-4; D is unclear. Germline lookup yields CDR1 SGHVS and CDR2 FNYEAQ. The V end was cut by 1 base, the J end by 0 bases, with 3 bases between. The CDR3 contains 14 residues. CDR3 nucleotide sequence: TGTGCCAGCAGCTTAGGGACAACTAATGAAAAACTGTTTTTT. Translated: CASSLGTTNEKLFF.

The rearrangement links TRBV4-2 to TRBJ2-7, with D tentatively TRBD1 or TRBD2 (5 bases each). CDR3 size: 14 residues. Trimming shortened V by 0 bases and J by 3 bases, and 9 bases separated the two germline ends. Germline loops: CDR1 LGHNA, CDR2 YNFKEQ. For the CDR3, the DNA is TGTGCCAGCAGCCAAGATCTGGGACGCTACGAGCAGTACTTC. It is translated as CASSQDLGRYEQYF.

This chain joins TRBV7-6 and TRBJ2-1, with 8 positions matching TRBD2. J gave up 2 bases and V 5 bases, and 5 bases lay outside the gene matches. Germline-derived CDR1 and CDR2 are SGHVS and FNYEAQ. The CDR3 covers 15 residues. CDR3 residues: CASSAREGAYNEQFF. The CDR3, as DNA: TGTGCCAGCAGCGCTCGGGAGGGGGCCTACAATGAGCAGTTCTTC.

This sequence joins TRBV4-1 and TRBJ2-1; 8 bases fit TRBD2. After removal of 1 base from V and 2 bases from J, the junction contained 7 bases not matched to a gene. Germline loops: CDR1 MGHRA, CDR2 YSYEKL. The CDR3 extends over 17 amino acids. CDR3 nucleotides: TGCGCCAGCAGCCAAGTAGGTGGAGCGGGAGCCTACAATGAGCAGTTCTTC. It codes for CASSQVGGAGAYNEQFF.

This chain uses TRBV7-2 with TRBJ2-7; D is uncertain. CDR3 size: 14 residues. Per germline, CDR1 SGHTA and CDR2 FQGNSA. With 5 bases removed from V and 1 base from J, the gap between germline ends came to 12 bases. The CDR3 coding sequence is TGTGCCAGCAGCCTCAGACTGATATCCTACGAGCAGTACTTC. It is translated as CASSLRLISYEQYF.

The J gene is TRBJ2-5, the V gene TRBV5-5; TRBD2 is a possible D gene (5 bases). Germline V lookup: CDR1 SGHKS, CDR2 YYEKEE (reference sequence). The CDR3 has 13 amino acids. Trimming took 0 bases from V and 2 from J, leaving 5 bases between them. For the CDR3, the DNA is TGTGCCAGCAGCTTGGGGAGGCAAGAGACCCAGTACTTC. Translation gives CASSLGRQETQYF.

The chain combines TRBV7-9 with TRBJ2-5; D gene unclear. The CDR3 length is 11 residues. CDR1 is SEHNR, CDR2 FQNEAQ, per germline (reference sequence). V was cut by 5 bases and J by 5 bases, with 6 bases left in between. The CDR3 loop reads CASSPGETQYF. The CDR3 bases are TGTGCCAGCAGCCCTGGGGAGACCCAGTACTTC.

The V gene is TRBV11-2, the J gene TRBJ2-2; D is uncertain. Trimming cost V 3 bases and J 9 bases, with 11 bases left between them. The CDR3 length is 13 residues. Germline V gene sequence: CDR1 SGHAT, CDR2 FQNNGV. The CDR3 here is CASSLFGNRELFF. The CDR3 region has the DNA TGTGCCAGCAGCTTGTTTGGCAACCGGGAGCTGTTTTTT.